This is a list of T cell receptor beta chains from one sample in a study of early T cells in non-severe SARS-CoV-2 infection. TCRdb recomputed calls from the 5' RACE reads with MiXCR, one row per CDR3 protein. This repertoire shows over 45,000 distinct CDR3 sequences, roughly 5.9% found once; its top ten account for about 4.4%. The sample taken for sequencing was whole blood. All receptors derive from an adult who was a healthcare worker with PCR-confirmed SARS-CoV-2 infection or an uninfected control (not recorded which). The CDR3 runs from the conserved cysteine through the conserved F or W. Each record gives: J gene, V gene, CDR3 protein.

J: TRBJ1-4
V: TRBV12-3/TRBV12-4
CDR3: CASSLRTADEKLFF

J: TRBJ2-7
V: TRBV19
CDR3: CASSITGAYEQYF

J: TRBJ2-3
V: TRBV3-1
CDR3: CASTSRGADTQYF

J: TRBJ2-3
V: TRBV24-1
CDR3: CATSDTKTGLSTQYF

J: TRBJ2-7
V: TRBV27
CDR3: CASSFREINYEQYF

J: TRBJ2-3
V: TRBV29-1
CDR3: CSGTRGRDTQYF

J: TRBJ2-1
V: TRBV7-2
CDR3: CASSPTTSGTYNEQFF

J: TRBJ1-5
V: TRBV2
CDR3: CASSYDGYSNQPQHF

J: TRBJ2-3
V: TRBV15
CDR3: CATSRRQGATDTQYF

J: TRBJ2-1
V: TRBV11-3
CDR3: CASSFTGGSYNEQFF

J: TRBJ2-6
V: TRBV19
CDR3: CASSTRTPGANVLTF

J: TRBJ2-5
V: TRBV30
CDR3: CAWSALGETQYF

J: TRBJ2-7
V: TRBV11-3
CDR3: CASSLLRGGEQYF

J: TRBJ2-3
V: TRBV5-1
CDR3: CASTQRTSGTDTQYF

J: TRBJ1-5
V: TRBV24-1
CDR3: CATSDPRRSNQPQHF

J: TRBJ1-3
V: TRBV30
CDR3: CAWSVQPQSTIYF

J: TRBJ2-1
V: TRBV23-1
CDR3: CASRTPGSSYNEQFF

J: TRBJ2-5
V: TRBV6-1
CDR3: CASSAAFQRFQETQYF

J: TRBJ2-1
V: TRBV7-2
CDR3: CASSFPRPATNEQFF

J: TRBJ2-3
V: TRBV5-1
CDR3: CASSLSGGTDTQYF

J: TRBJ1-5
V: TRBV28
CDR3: CASSLTNQPQHF

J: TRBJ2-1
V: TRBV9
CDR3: CASSERAAQAHNEQFF

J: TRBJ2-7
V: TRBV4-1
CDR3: CASSQERGQGAYEQYF

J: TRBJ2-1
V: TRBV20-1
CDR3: CSDRKRGYNEQFF

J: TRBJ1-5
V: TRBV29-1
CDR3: CSVEISGVGPQHF

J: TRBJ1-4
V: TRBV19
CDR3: CASSTPKGNNEKLFF

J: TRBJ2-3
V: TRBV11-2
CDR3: CASSLGSKGTSTDTQYF

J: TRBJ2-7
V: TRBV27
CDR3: CASSEAGVRSVQYF

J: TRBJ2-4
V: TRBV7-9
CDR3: CASSRLLAGLAKNIQYF